The clone carrying this TCR beta chain showed up just a few times. The length of the CDR3 is 14 residues. The ends were cut back, 5 bases at V and 0 bases at J, with 8 bases in the middle. Germline CDR1 is MNHNS and CDR2 is SASEGT. This sample is part of a study of beta chain features in type 1 diabetes. The whole isolated RNA underwent reverse transcription, so sequencing captured expressed TCRB transcripts. The repertoire was sequenced with immunoSEQ multiplex PCR; TCRdb's copy has only in-frame clones and lacks some. Of about 900,000 clones in the sample, 15% to 20% were seen once. The TCR originated in a woman in her late teens or twenties in good health. This chain joins TRBV6-1 and TRBJ1-3; perhaps TRBD1 as D (5 bases). Sequencing was performed on naive CD4+ T cells from blood. Written as DNA, the CDR3 is TGTGCCAGCAGTAGACAGCCCTCTGGAAACACCATATATTTT. Translation gives CASSRQPSGNTIYF.